Sequencing of this TCR beta chain was carried out in a study of blood T cell repertoires in COVID-19. Original analysis: Nucleated cell number was recorded as an estimate derived from reference gene primer amplification. TCRdb's copy holds only in-frame clones and misses some; the assay was immunoSEQ multiplex PCR. V, J and clone size derive from that table, while D and trimming were established from the DNA sequence. The repertoire includes 95,000 to 150,000 clones, approximately 90% of them detected once, and roughly 1.1% sits in the top ten. Trimming removed 1 base from V and 1 base from J; junction bases left unmatched: 7. CDR1 is KGHSH and CDR2 is LQKENI in the germline V gene. This CDR3 has 17 amino acids.

The gene calls are TRBV18 and TRBJ1-1; the match to TRBD1 covers 9 bases. The receptor was isolated from an elderly woman with acute or convalescent COVID-19. Material: peripheral blood. CDR3 amino acids: CASSPQGQGPKNTEAFF. The CDR3 nucleotides read TGTGCCAGCTCACCACAGGGACAGGGACCGAAGAACACTGAAGCTTTCTTT. The variable domain in full, completed from reference TRBV18 and TRBJ1-1, reads NAGVMQNPRHLVRRRGQEARLRCSPMKGHSHVYWYRQLPEEGLKFMVYLQKENIIDESGMPKERFSAEFPKEGPSILRIQQVVRGDSAAYFCASSPQGQGPKNTEAFFGQGTRLTVV.